This TCR beta chain was recorded in a study of shared clonotypes between healthy human individuals. Study in general: Three plates were used per donor for CD4 naive, three for CD4 memory, two for CD8 naive and one for CD8 memory.

Study-level findings and limits: Several donors held about 4.5% of naive CD4 clonotypes in common.

In germline, CDR1 is SGHVS, CDR2 FNYEAQ. CDR3 size: 18 residues. V gave up 3 bases and J gave up 0 bases; unmatched junction bases: 9. Investigators spread the genomic DNA of each subset evenly over several immunoSEQ plates. TCRdb keeps only in-frame clones here, not all; method: immunoSEQ multiplex PCR. This table has about 2.3 million clones, about 92% appearing once. On this clone itself: What it binds is not known.

The chain carries TRBV7-6 and TRBJ2-1, with TRBD2 matching over 9 bases. The receptor was isolated from a man in his late teens or twenties in good health. Some clones in this sample may be carry-over from other donors' samples. The sample comprised naive CD4+ T cells from PBMCs. Subset given: CD45RA+ positively selected. The DNA of the CDR3 is TGTGCCAGCAGCTTCGCCAGCGGGAGGCTACACTCCTACAATGAGCAGTTCTTC. It specifies CASSFASGRLHSYNEQFF.